This TCR beta chain came from a study of shared clonotypes between healthy human individuals. Study-wide findings and caveats: Sequencing depth was expected to affect clonotype sharing among donors.

Donors comprised healthy HIV-negative adults lacking recent acute infections or vaccinations. The CDR3 runs 12 residues. Germline assignment: CDR1 MNHNS and CDR2 SASEGT. Comments on this clone: Its antigen is not known. A junction boundary mismatches the germline segment, possibly from a read error.

TCRdb keeps only in-frame clones here, not all; method: immunoSEQ multiplex PCR. Altogether about 1.1 million clones are present, approximately 80% being singletons, with the ten largest covering about 0.89%. This TCR came from a man in his late teens or twenties in good health. Some clones in this sample may be carry-over from other donors' samples. The sequenced sample was memory CD4+ T cells from PBMCs. Subset in this sample: CD45RA-negative fraction. The chain combines TRBV6-1 with TRBJ1-3, with a tentative D call TRBD1 (5 bases). The CDR3 nucleotides read TGTGCCAGCAGTGATAGGACATCTCCCCTTGATTTT. Protein: CASSDRTSPLDF.